This record looks at one T cell receptor beta chain sequence and its context. The PCR was carried out with 60 Vbeta primers and 13 Jbeta primers. Libraries were prepared by immunoSEQ multiplex PCR; TCRdb keeps only in-frame clonotypes and omits some of them. There are nearly 110,000 clones in the sample; 71% occur only once, and roughly 2.8% lies in the top ten. This record belongs to a study of cytomegalovirus exposure and HLA in healthy donors. V gave up 0 bases and J gave up 6 bases, with 10 bases separating them. This CDR3 is 14 amino acids long. CDR1 and CDR2 from the germline V gene are SGDLS and YYNGEE.

The source of this sequence is a female donor in good health and CMV-seronegative. The chain carries TRBV9 and TRBJ1-5; a weak D match, TRBD1 (6 bases). Sequencing was done on a sample of PBMCs. CDR3 amino acids: CASSVGTAFQPQHF. Written as DNA, the CDR3 is TGTGCCAGCAGCGTAGGGACAGCCTTTCAGCCCCAGCATTTT.